The 20 T cell receptor beta chains below were found in one sample sequenced in a study of T cell repertoires in cytomegalovirus infection. Each CDR3 protein is one row after TCRdb ran MiXCR on the reads. The repertoire consists of 150,000 to 200,000 distinct CDR3 sequences, with about 21% occurring once and the leading ten covering approximately 3%. Sequencing was carried out using PBMCs. The receptors come from a human donor in good health (CMV status not recorded). Some clones in this sample may be carry-over from other donors' samples.

This chain connects TRBV20-1 to TRBJ2-2; tentatively, D is TRBD2 (6 bases). Trimming stripped 0 bases from V and 6 bases from J, with 11 bases between. The CDR3 covers 14 residues. The germline CDR1 and CDR2 sequences are DFQATT and SNEGSKA (reference sequence). The chain's CDR3 is CSARELRDPGELFF. The CDR3 DNA follows: TGCAGTGCTAGAGAGTTGCGGGACCCCGGGGAGCTGTTTTTT.

This clonotype has a count of ten or more. J is TRBJ2-1 and V is TRBV7-9; 8 positions agree with TRBD2. Trimming at V came to 2 bases and at J to 10 bases, leaving 7 bases not matched to a gene. The CDR3 totals 14 residues. Per germline, CDR1 SEHNR and CDR2 FQNEAQ (reference sequence). CDR3 DNA: TGTGCCAGCAGCTTACCCGGACTAGCAGACGAGCAGTTCTTC. This encodes CASSLPGLADEQFF.

This clonotype was counted at least ten times. The rearrangement links TRBV7-2 to TRBJ1-5, with a possible D match to TRBD1 (5 bases). V was clipped by 1 base and J by 9 bases, with 13 bases between them. CDR1 SGHTA and CDR2 FQGNSA come from the germline V gene. The CDR3 is made up of 14 amino acids. The CDR3 region is CASSLEGGGGPQHF. The CDR3 nucleotides read TGTGCCAGCAGCTTAGAAGGCGGGGGGGGGCCCCAGCATTTT.

This clonotype was recorded once. CDR3 amino acids: CASETTGTGLREQFF. The CDR3 DNA is TGTGCCAGCGAGACTACCGGGACAGGGTTACGGGAGCAGTTCTTC. The V gene is TRBV28, the J gene TRBJ2-1, with 9 bases that match TRBD1. There are 15 residues in the CDR3. Per the germline V gene, CDR1 is MDHEN and CDR2 is SYDVKM. The ends lost 8 bases at V and 10 bases at J; junction bases unmatched: 15.

This clonotype was seen many times. The chain employs TRBV7-9 and TRBJ2-2; 10 bases match TRBD2. Germline V gene lookup returns CDR1 SEHNR and CDR2 FQNEAQ (reference sequence). Trimming at V came to 3 bases and at J to 4 bases, leaving 5 bases not matched to a gene. CDR3 length: 16 residues. This chain's CDR3 is CASSFRLAGGTGELFF. In nucleotides, the CDR3 is TGTGCCAGCAGCTTCAGACTAGCGGGCGGCACCGGGGAGCTGTTTTTT.

V usage is TRBV28 and J usage is TRBJ1-2; TRBD1 might be the D (6 bases). V dropped 5 bases and J dropped 7 bases, with 14 bases sitting between them. In germline, CDR1 is MDHEN, CDR2 SYDVKM. This CDR3 comprises 13 residues. CDR3 residues: CASSLQTGTGYTF. DNA of the CDR3: TGTGCCAGCAGTCTCCAGACAGGCACTGGCTACACCTTC.

This clonotype turned up a few times. The chain links TRBV29-1 to TRBJ2-7; TRBD2 aligns across 8 bases. This CDR3 has 14 residues. Trimming took 3 bases from V and 2 from J; bases not matched to a gene: 6. Germline V gene sequence: CDR1 SQVTM, CDR2 ANQGSEA. In DNA, the CDR3 is TGCAGCGTTGAGGGGGCCGGGAGGGCCTACGAGCAGTACTTC. Protein product: CSVEGAGRAYEQYF.

This clonotype has more than one count but fewer than ten. The CDR3, as DNA: TGTGCCAGCAGACCCGGGACTGGGTACAATGAGCAGTTCTTC. This translates into CASRPGTGYNEQFF. V usage is TRBV6-2 or TRBV6-3 and J usage is TRBJ2-1; D might be TRBD2 (6 bases). CDR3 size: 14 residues. Germline CDR1 is MNHEY and CDR2 is SVGEGT. Trimming took 6 bases from V and 4 from J, leaving 13 bases between them.

This clonotype was seen only a few times. This rearrangement joins TRBV9 to TRBJ2-5; 9 positions agree with TRBD2. V shed 0 bases, J shed 5 bases, and the junction held 5 bases outside the gene matches. This CDR3 spans 15 amino acids. Germline CDR1 SGDLS, CDR2 YYNGEE. The DNA of the CDR3 is TGTGCCAGCAGCGTAGGACTAGCGGAGGGGGAGACCCAGTACTTC. Translation: CASSVGLAEGETQYF.

There are a few counts of this clonotype. This chain links TRBV7-3 with TRBJ2-1; the D gene is possibly TRBD2 (6 bases). V was pared by 4 bases and J by 7 bases, with 11 bases between. The CDR3 is 13 residues long. Germline V gene sequence: CDR1 SGHTA, CDR2 FQGTGA. The CDR3 loop is CASSSPGGNEQFF. The CDR3 DNA reads TGTGCCAGCAGCTCCCCAGGAGGGAATGAGCAGTTCTTC.

This clonotype came up a few times. The rearrangement links TRBV12-3 or TRBV12-4 to TRBJ1-5; D remains ambiguous. The ends were cut back, 0 bases at V and 6 bases at J, with 12 bases in the middle. The CDR3 runs 15 residues. CDR3 DNA sequence: TGTGCCAGCAGTTTAGCAGGTCAGATCAGTCAGCCCCAGCATTTT. As protein: CASSLAGQISQPQHF.

This clonotype was detected ten times or more. V gene TRBV7-2 combines with J gene TRBJ1-5; 8 bases line up with TRBD1. Germline CDR1 and CDR2: SGHTA and FQGNSA. The CDR3 runs 15 residues. Trimming cost V 5 bases and J 8 bases; bases outside gene matches: 11. The CDR3, as DNA: TGTGCCAGCAGCCGAGAAACCGACAGGGGTAAGCCCCAGCATTTT. Translated, it gives CASSRETDRGKPQHF.

This clonotype was recorded at least ten times. V usage is TRBV7-8 and J usage is TRBJ2-1; 11 bases agree with TRBD1. The CDR3 extends over 16 amino acids. CDR1 and CDR2 from the germline V gene are SGHVS and FQNEAQ. V trimming: 6 bases; J trimming: 8 bases; junction bases outside the gene matches: 12. In DNA, the CDR3 is TGTGCCAGCAGTCCTAGGAGGGGACAGGGGGTCGATGAGCAGTTCTTC. This gives the protein CASSPRRGQGVDEQFF.

This clonotype came up a few times. The rearrangement links TRBV10-3 to TRBJ1-1, with D tentatively TRBD1 (5 bases). The CDR3 is made up of 16 amino acids. Trimming removed 0 bases from V and 1 base from J, with 12 bases in between. Germline V gene sequence: CDR1 ENHRY, CDR2 SYGVKD. The CDR3 DNA sequence: TGTGCCATCAGTGAGTCGGGTAGGGGCGAGAACACTGAAGCTTTCTTT. Encoded protein: CAISESGRGENTEAFF.

This clonotype came up a few times. The chain links TRBV12-3 or TRBV12-4 to TRBJ1-5; 9 nucleotides align to TRBD1. There are 14 residues in the CDR3. The trim removed 6 bases at V and 7 bases at J, leaving 7 bases unmatched. The CDR3 coding sequence is TGTGCCAGCAGGGGGGACAGGGAGGGCCAGCCCCAGCATTTT. The encoded protein is CASRGDREGQPQHF.

The V call is TRBV20-1, the J call TRBJ2-5, with D possibly TRBD2 on 5 matching bases. Trimming shortened V by 4 bases and J by 5 bases, and 17 bases separated the two germline ends. Germline V gene lookup returns CDR1 DFQATT and CDR2 SNEGSKA (reference sequence). The CDR3 covers 14 residues. The CDR3, as DNA: TGCAGTGCTATCACCGGACTCAAACAGGAGACCCAGTACTTC. This gives the protein CSAITGLKQETQYF.

This clonotype was seen ten or more times. The chain links TRBV7-2 to TRBJ1-1; 7 nucleotides match TRBD1. Germline values: CDR1 SGHTA, CDR2 FQGNSA. V shed 1 base, J shed 3 bases, and the junction held 2 bases outside the gene matches. The CDR3 contains 14 residues. DNA for the CDR3: TGTGCCAGCAGCTTAGAGGGACAGCACACTGAAGCTTTCTTT. Its protein product is CASSLEGQHTEAFF.

A word on this clonotype: A much larger clone lies one base from this, so it may be a read error. This chain uses TRBV7-2 with TRBJ1-2, with D tentatively TRBD1 (6 bases). Germline CDR1 reads SGHTA; CDR2 reads FQGNSA. CDR3 length equals 13 residues. CDR3 coding DNA: TGTGACAGCAGCAAACAGGGTTTCAATCTGTACACCTTC. Its protein product is CDSSKQGFNLYTF.

J is TRBJ2-7 and V is TRBV5-6; D tentatively fits TRBD1 or TRBD2 (5 bases each). Germline CDR1 and CDR2: SGHDT and YYEEEE. Trimming took off 0 bases at V and 5 bases at J, with 15 bases between the two ends. The CDR3 runs to 15 residues. Here the CDR3 DNA reads TGTGCCAGCAGCTTGGTTGGGGGAAGATTCCACGAGCAGTACTTC. Translating it yields CASSLVGGRFHEQYF. The full variable domain, completed using reference TRBV5-6 and TRBJ2-7, is DAGVTQSPTHLIKTRGQQVTLRCSPKSGHDTVSWYQQALGQGPQFIFQYYEEEERQRGNFPDRFSGHQFPNYSSELNVNALLLGDSALYLCASSLVGGRFHEQYFGPGTRLTVT.

This clonotype was seen more than once but under ten times. This CDR3 reads CSARTSGGPNEQFF. The CDR3, as DNA: TGCAGTGCTAGAACTAGCGGGGGGCCCAATGAGCAGTTCTTC. The rearrangement joins TRBV20-1 to TRBJ2-1; 12 positions match TRBD2. The CDR3 consists of 14 residues. CDR1 and CDR2 (germline): DFQATT, SNEGSKA (reference sequence). Trimming removed 2 bases from V and 6 bases from J; junction bases left unmatched: 2.